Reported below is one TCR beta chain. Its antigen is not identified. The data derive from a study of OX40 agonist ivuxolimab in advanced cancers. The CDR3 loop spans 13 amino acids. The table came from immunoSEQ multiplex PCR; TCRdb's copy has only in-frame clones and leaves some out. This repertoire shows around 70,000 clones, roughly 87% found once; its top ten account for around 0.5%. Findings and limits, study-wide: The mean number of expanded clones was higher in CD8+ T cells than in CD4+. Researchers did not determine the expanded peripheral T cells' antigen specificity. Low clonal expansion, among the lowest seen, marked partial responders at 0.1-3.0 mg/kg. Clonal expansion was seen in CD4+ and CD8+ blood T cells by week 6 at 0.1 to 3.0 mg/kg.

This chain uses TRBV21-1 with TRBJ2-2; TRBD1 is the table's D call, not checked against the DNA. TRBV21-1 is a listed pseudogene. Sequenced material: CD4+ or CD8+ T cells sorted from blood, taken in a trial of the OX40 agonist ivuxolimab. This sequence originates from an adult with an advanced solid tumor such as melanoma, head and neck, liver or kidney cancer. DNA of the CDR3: TGTGCCAGCGGGACAGCGAACACCGGGGAGCTGTTTTTT. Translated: CASGTANTGELFF.